The clone carrying this T cell receptor (beta chain) occurred many times. Its antigen is not known. Uncontrolled infections, other autoimmune diseases, pregnancy or lactation led to exclusion of patients. This record belongs to a study of T cells in Graves' hyperthyroidism and ophthalmopathy. Study background: Blood was drawn when the patient was first diagnosed and still untreated.

Authors of the study amplified TCR beta CDR3 regions from RNA transcripts. Researchers ran a first-round RT-PCR on the TCR CDR3 using the HTBI primer set. One entry per CDR3 protein results from TCRdb running MiXCR on the multiplex PCR reads. The sample has 300,000 to 500,000 distinct CDR3 sequences; around 15% are singletons. V was clipped by 6 bases and J by 7 bases, with 9 bases between them. This CDR3 is 12 amino acids long. Germline V gene data show CDR1 as LGHDT and CDR2 as YNNKEL (reference sequence). Notes on the study in general: Blood also contained most expanded thyroid clonotypes above 0.001.

The sample consisted of blood. This receptor was identified in a man aged 50-60 years with Graves' ophthalmopathy. This rearrangement joins TRBV3-1 to TRBJ2-2, with D possibly being TRBD1 (5 bases). The CDR3 loop reads CASRDTGGELFF. The CDR3 DNA reads as TGTGCCAGCAGGGACACTGGCGGGGAGCTGTTTTTT.